These 30 T cell receptor beta chains came from one sample sequenced in a study of vaccination and CD4 T cells after COVID-19. Sequence data for DNA of cultured CD4+ T cells were generated by the Oncomine TCR Beta short-read assay. TCRdb itself ran the PCR reads through MiXCR, one entry per CDR3 protein. The table lists approximately 12,000 distinct CDR3 sequences, about 56% of them singletons. For these receptors, no antigen is known. As to treatment: roughly 11-day PBMC culture with coronavirus spike peptide pools or control peptides (ViraFEST assay). The sequenced sample consisted of CD4+ T cells from blood, cultured in vitro. These receptors all stem from a human donor who had recovered from COVID-19.

CDR3 amino acids: CASSSAGERAGELFF. The CDR3 coding sequence is TGTGCCAGCAGTTCCGCGGGAGAACGGGCCGGGGAGCTGTTTTTT. The chain links TRBV28 to TRBJ2-2, with 7 bases lining up with TRBD2. The V gene's germline CDR1 is MDHEN and CDR2 SYDVKM. V lost 4 bases to trimming and J lost 6 bases; unmatched junction nucleotides: 8. The CDR3 covers 15 residues.

The V and J genes are TRBV11-3 and TRBJ2-2, with D uncertain. Deletions cut 0 bases from V and 5 bases from J, with 7 bases between. Germline V gene data show CDR1 as SGHNT and CDR2 as YENEEA. This CDR3 contains 14 residues. The CDR3 region has the DNA TGTGCCAGCAGCTTAGAGGAACGTACCGGGGAGCTGTTTTTT. It codes for CASSLEERTGELFF.

The rearrangement links TRBV28 to TRBJ2-1; TRBD2 matches at 8 bases. J was trimmed by 7 bases and V by 6 bases; bases with no gene match: 14. Germline-derived CDR1 and CDR2 are MDHEN and SYDVKM. The CDR3 has 16 amino acids. The CDR3 reads CASSPRWSGRGNEQFF. The DNA of the CDR3 is TGTGCCAGCAGCCCCCGGTGGAGCGGGAGAGGGAATGAGCAGTTCTTC.

This clonotype was seen a few times. The chain links TRBV20-1 to TRBJ2-2; a weak D match, TRBD1 (5 bases). Trimming pared 1 base from V and 1 base from J, leaving 16 bases between. Germline lookup yields CDR1 DFQATT and CDR2 SNEGSKA (reference sequence). The CDR3 has 17 amino acids. The CDR3 DNA is TGCAGTGCTAGAGGTGTTGTAGGGGATCTGAACACCGGGGAGCTGTTTTTT. Translated: CSARGVVGDLNTGELFF.

The rearrangement links TRBV7-9 to TRBJ1-4, with a weak D call TRBD1 (5 bases). Trimming removed 1 base at V and 4 bases at J, with 16 bases between. The CDR3 spans 17 residues. Germline CDR1 is SEHNR and CDR2 is FQNEAQ (reference sequence). CDR3 sequence (DNA): TGTGCCAGCAGCTTAGATCGGGGCCCCTTCATTAATGAAAAACTGTTTTTT. This gives the protein CASSLDRGPFINEKLFF.

DNA for the CDR3: TGCAGTGCTCTGGCGGGAGTAAGCGATGAGCAGTTCTTC. This encodes CSALAGVSDEQFF. This sequence joins TRBV20-1 and TRBJ2-1; 7 bases fit TRBD2. Unmatched junction bases numbered 9, after V lost 5 bases and J lost 8 bases. The CDR3 spans 13 residues. From germline, CDR1 is DFQATT and CDR2 SNEGSKA (reference sequence).

This chain joins TRBV28 and TRBJ2-5; D may be TRBD1 (5 bases). V gave up 6 bases and J gave up 1 base, with 18 bases separating them. This CDR3 has 16 amino acids. Germline V lookup: CDR1 MDHEN, CDR2 SYDVKM. The CDR3 reads CASSPPRVRGQETQYF. As DNA, the CDR3 is TGTGCCAGCAGCCCTCCCAGGGTACGAGGCCAAGAGACCCAGTACTTC.

The rearrangement uses TRBV30 and TRBJ1-1; 7 bases agree with TRBD1. J was trimmed by 1 base and V by 0 bases; bases with no gene match: 2. The CDR3 consists of 14 residues. CDR1 is GTSNPN, CDR2 SVGIG, per germline (reference sequence). The CDR3 loop reads CAWSVPGGNTEAFF. In DNA form, the CDR3 reads TGTGCCTGGAGTGTGCCAGGGGGGAACACTGAAGCTTTCTTT. The variable domain in full, with the rest retrieved from reference TRBV30 and TRBJ1-1, is SQTIHQWPATLVQPVGSPLSLECTVEGTSNPNLYWYRQAAGRGLQLLFYSVGIGQISSEVPQNLSASRPQDRQFILSSKKLLLSDSGFYLCAWSVPGGNTEAFFGQGTRLTVV.

The chain recombines TRBV11-1 with TRBJ2-2; D gene unclear. Germline-derived CDR1 and CDR2 are SGHAT and FQDESV (reference sequence). CDR3 length: 15 residues. Trimming removed 3 bases at V and 5 bases at J, with 13 bases between. CDR3 in DNA: TGTGCCAGCAGCTTTGGGTCCCGAAGGACCGGGGAGCTGTTTTTT. Residues: CASSFGSRRTGELFF.

V usage is TRBV20-1 and J usage is TRBJ2-7; tentative D call: TRBD2 (6 bases). Germline CDR1 DFQATT, CDR2 SNEGSKA (reference sequence). This CDR3 has 12 amino acids. Trimming pared 5 bases from V and 11 bases from J, leaving 19 bases between. This chain's CDR3 is CSAPGFGGRKYF. The CDR3, as DNA: TGCAGTGCTCCCGGTTTTGGGGGGAGGAAGTACTTC.

This rearrangement joins TRBV10-3 to TRBJ2-7; 11 positions match TRBD1. Per the germline V gene, CDR1 is ENHRY and CDR2 is SYGVKD. The V segment lost 3 bases and the J segment 1 base; nucleotides outside the gene matches: 5. CDR3 length: 16 amino acids. CDR3 residues: CAISEFGTGGSYEQYF. The CDR3 DNA reads TGTGCCATCAGTGAATTTGGGACAGGGGGATCCTACGAGCAGTACTTC.

The chain has TRBV20-1 and TRBJ1-5; 7 bases are shared with TRBD1. J lost 0 bases, V lost 1 base, and 12 bases had no gene match. The CDR3 is made up of 18 amino acids. CDR1 DFQATT and CDR2 SNEGSKA come from the germline V gene (reference sequence). CDR3 loop: CSARVLIGGQNSNQPQHF. The CDR3, as DNA: TGCAGTGCTAGAGTCCTGATCGGGGGACAGAATAGCAATCAGCCCCAGCATTTT.

This clonotype has more than one count but fewer than ten. The rearrangement joins TRBV29-1 to TRBJ1-2; maybe TRBD1 (5 bases). Germline V CDR1 and CDR2: SQVTM, ANQGSEA. The CDR3 is 14 amino acids. V was shortened by 0 bases and J by 4 bases, with 12 bases between the two germline ends. CDR3 DNA sequence: TGCAGCGTTGAAGAATGGGGACTGACCTATGGCTACACCTTC. Translating gives CSVEEWGLTYGYTF.

The chain uses TRBV7-2 and TRBJ2-7; D might be TRBD1 (5 bases). The V gene lost 5 bases and the J gene lost 0 bases, with 14 bases spanning the gap. Germline CDR1 SGHTA, CDR2 FQGNSA. The CDR3 length is 15 residues. The CDR3 protein is CASSPRQGSSYEQYF. The CDR3 nucleotides are TGTGCCAGCAGCCCCCGGCAGGGCAGCTCCTACGAGCAGTACTTC.

The gene calls are TRBV20-1 and TRBJ2-2; D possibly corresponds to TRBD2 (6 bases). This CDR3 region has 13 residues. Germline V lookup: CDR1 DFQATT, CDR2 SNEGSKA (reference sequence). V lost 3 bases, J lost 6 bases, and 11 bases lay in between. The CDR3 loop is CSARKEGPGELFF. The CDR3 region has the DNA TGCAGTGCTAGGAAGGAGGGCCCCGGGGAGCTGTTTTTT.

This clonotype was counted between two and nine times. The chain combines TRBV4-3 with TRBJ1-5; D not resolved. This CDR3 is built from 13 residues. With 2 bases removed from V and 6 bases from J, the gap between germline ends came to 8 bases. CDR1 is LGHNA, CDR2 YSLEER, per germline. Here the CDR3 DNA reads TGCGCCAGCAGCCAATCTACAGTTCAGCCCCAGCATTTT. Protein sequence: CASSQSTVQPQHF.

The sample holds a few counts of this clonotype. The rearrangement links TRBV10-3 to TRBJ1-1, with a weak D call TRBD1 (6 bases). CDR3 length: 13 residues. The germline V gene has CDR1 ENHRY and CDR2 SYGVKD. V lost 4 bases, J lost 1 base, and 7 bases lay in between. The CDR3 loop is CAISGTENTEAFF. For the CDR3, the DNA is TGTGCCATCAGTGGGACAGAGAACACTGAAGCTTTCTTT.

V is TRBV7-9 and J is TRBJ2-7; 10 bases line up with TRBD2. Unmatched junction bases numbered 5, after V lost 3 bases and J lost 3 bases. The CDR3 runs 15 residues. The germline V gene has CDR1 SEHNR and CDR2 FQNEAQ (reference sequence). CDR3 protein: CASSLDSGRIYEQYF. CDR3 coding DNA: TGTGCCAGCAGCTTGGATAGCGGGAGGATCTACGAGCAGTACTTC.

In this sample, this clonotype turned up a few times. This chain links TRBV15 with TRBJ1-1; D is ambiguous. The CDR3 length is 14 residues. Deletions cut 0 bases from V and 8 bases from J, with 13 bases between. Per germline, CDR1 LNHNV and CDR2 YYDKDF (reference sequence). As DNA, the CDR3 is TGTGCCACCAGCAGAGATCTCCTCGACCCGGAAGCTTTCTTT. Translating it yields CATSRDLLDPEAFF.

The chain has TRBV19 and TRBJ2-1; 9 bases match TRBD1. Germline CDR1 reads LNHDA; CDR2 reads SQIVND (reference sequence). V shed 4 bases, J shed 4 bases, and the junction held 11 bases outside the gene matches. The CDR3 covers 17 residues. Written as DNA, the CDR3 is TGTGCCAGTAGTAAAACCGGGACAGGGAGGCTTTACAATGAGCAGTTCTTC. Translated, it gives CASSKTGTGRLYNEQFF.

The chain is built from TRBV20-1 and TRBJ2-7; no reliable D call. Germline-derived CDR1 and CDR2 are DFQATT and SNEGSKA (reference sequence). The CDR3 covers 13 residues. V was shortened by 1 base and J by 3 bases, with 10 bases between the two germline ends. The CDR3 DNA follows: TGCAGTGCTAGAGGTCGCTTGGACTACGAGCAGTACTTC. Translation gives CSARGRLDYEQYF.

V usage is TRBV2 and J usage is TRBJ1-5, with a weak D call TRBD1 (5 bases). V lost 3 bases, J lost 6 bases, and 15 bases lay in between. The CDR3 loop spans 15 amino acids. Germline values: CDR1 SNHLY, CDR2 FYNNEI. CDR3 nucleotide sequence: TGTGCCAGCAGTGATCCAGGGAGGGTCGCTCAGCCCCAGCATTTT. It encodes CASSDPGRVAQPQHF.

The chain employs TRBV7-9 and TRBJ1-6; D ambiguous. With 2 bases removed from V and 1 base from J, the gap between germline ends came to 9 bases. Germline V gene lookup returns CDR1 SEHNR and CDR2 FQNEAQ (reference sequence). The CDR3 runs 16 residues. The CDR3 DNA is TGTGCCAGCAGCTTACGACGCGTATCCTATAATTCACCCCTCCACTTT. Translating gives CASSLRRVSYNSPLHF.

J is TRBJ2-3 and V is TRBV27; D perhaps matches TRBD1 (6 bases). The CDR3 contains 14 residues. The germline V gene has CDR1 MNHEY and CDR2 SMNVEV (reference sequence). V was trimmed by 4 bases and J by 0 bases, leaving 8 bases between them. The DNA of the CDR3 is TGTGCCAGCAGTTCAGGGGTTAGCACAGATACGCAGTATTTT. Translation gives CASSSGVSTDTQYF.

The V and J genes are TRBV7-3 and TRBJ2-4, with D unresolved. This CDR3 has 13 amino acids. V was shortened by 1 base and J by 10 bases, with 11 bases between the two germline ends. Per the germline V gene, CDR1 is SGHTA and CDR2 is FQGTGA. CDR3 in DNA: TGTGCCAGCAGCTTAAACCCCCTGGGTATTCAGTACTTC. This translates into CASSLNPLGIQYF.

The CDR3 DNA reads TGTGCCAGCAGTGAAGGGACGGCCAGGGGGAGGTTATCCGAGCAGTACTTC. This encodes CASSEGTARGRLSEQYF. J is TRBJ2-7 and V is TRBV2; possible D gene TRBD1, 7 bases. The germline V gene encodes CDR1 SNHLY and CDR2 FYNNEI. Trimming stripped 1 base from V and 6 bases from J, with 22 bases between. The CDR3 length is 17 residues.

This chain links TRBV19 with TRBJ1-5; 7 bases are a match to TRBD1. The junction had 8 bases not matched to a gene; V was cut back by 8 bases and J by 7 bases. Germline assignment: CDR1 LNHDA and CDR2 SQIVND (reference sequence). The CDR3 runs 13 residues. CDR3 loop: CASGDRARQPQHF. CDR3 in DNA: TGTGCCAGTGGTGACAGGGCCAGGCAGCCCCAGCATTTT.

This clonotype appeared a few times. J is TRBJ1-1 and V is TRBV2, with D perhaps TRBD1 (5 bases). Germline-derived CDR1 and CDR2 are SNHLY and FYNNEI. The CDR3 consists of 12 residues. V was shortened by 7 bases and J by 7 bases, with 13 bases between the two germline ends. CDR3 amino acids: CASTDSPIEAFF. The CDR3 bases are TGTGCCAGCACCGACAGTCCCATTGAAGCTTTCTTT.

The chain couples TRBV28 to TRBJ2-7, with 8 bases fitting TRBD2. Per the germline V gene, CDR1 is MDHEN and CDR2 is SYDVKM. The junction had 2 bases not matched to a gene; V was cut back by 6 bases and J by 4 bases. This CDR3 is 12 amino acids long. CDR3 coding DNA: TGTGCCAGCAGCACTAGCGGATACGAGCAGTACTTC. It yields the protein CASSTSGYEQYF. The variable domain in full, completed from reference TRBV28 and TRBJ2-7, reads DVKVTQSSRYLVKRTGEKVFLECVQDMDHENMFWYRQDPGLGLRLIYFSYDVKMKEKGDIPEGYSVSREKKERFSLILESASTNQTSMYLCASSTSGYEQYFGPGTRLTVT.

This chain connects TRBV6-1 to TRBJ2-5; a weak D match, TRBD2 (6 bases). The CDR3 is 13 amino acids. Germline CDR1 reads MNHNS; CDR2 reads SASEGT. Trimming shortened V by 2 bases and J by 4 bases, and 8 bases separated the two germline ends. The CDR3 reads CASSELARETQYF. The DNA of the CDR3 is TGTGCCAGCAGTGAACTAGCGCGAGAGACCCAGTACTTC.